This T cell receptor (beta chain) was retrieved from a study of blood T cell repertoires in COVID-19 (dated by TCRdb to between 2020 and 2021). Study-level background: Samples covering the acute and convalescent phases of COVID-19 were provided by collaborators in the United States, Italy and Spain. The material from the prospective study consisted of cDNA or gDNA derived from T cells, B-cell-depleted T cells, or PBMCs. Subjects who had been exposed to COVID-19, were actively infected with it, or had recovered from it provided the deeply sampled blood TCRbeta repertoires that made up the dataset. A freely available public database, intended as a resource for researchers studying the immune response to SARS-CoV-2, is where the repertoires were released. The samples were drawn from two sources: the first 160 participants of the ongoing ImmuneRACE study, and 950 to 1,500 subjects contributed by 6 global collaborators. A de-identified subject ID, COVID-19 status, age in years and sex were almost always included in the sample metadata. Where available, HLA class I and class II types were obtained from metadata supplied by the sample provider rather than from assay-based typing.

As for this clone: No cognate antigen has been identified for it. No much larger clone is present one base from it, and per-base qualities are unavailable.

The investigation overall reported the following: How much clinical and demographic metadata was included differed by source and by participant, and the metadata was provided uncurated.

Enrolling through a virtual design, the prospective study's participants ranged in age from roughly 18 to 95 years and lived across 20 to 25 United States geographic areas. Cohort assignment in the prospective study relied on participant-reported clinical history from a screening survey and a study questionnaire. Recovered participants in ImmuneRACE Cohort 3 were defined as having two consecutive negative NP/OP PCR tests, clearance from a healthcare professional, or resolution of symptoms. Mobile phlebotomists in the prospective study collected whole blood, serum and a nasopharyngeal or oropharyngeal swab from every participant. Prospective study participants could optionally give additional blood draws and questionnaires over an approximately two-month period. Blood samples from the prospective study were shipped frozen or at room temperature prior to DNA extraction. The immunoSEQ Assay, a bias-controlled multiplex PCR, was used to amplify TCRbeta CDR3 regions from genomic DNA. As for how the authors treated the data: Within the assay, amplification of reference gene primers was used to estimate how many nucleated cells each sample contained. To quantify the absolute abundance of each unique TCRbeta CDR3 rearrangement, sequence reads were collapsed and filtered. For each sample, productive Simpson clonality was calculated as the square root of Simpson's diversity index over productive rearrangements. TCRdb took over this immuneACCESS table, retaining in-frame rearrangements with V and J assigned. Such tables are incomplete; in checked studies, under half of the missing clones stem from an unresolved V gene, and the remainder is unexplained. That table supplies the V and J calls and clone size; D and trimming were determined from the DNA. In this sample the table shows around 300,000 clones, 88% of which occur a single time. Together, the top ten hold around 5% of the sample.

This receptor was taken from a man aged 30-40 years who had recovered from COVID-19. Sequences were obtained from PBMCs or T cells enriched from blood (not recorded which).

In nucleotide form, the sequence is TGTGCCACCAGTGATTTGCCGGGGGTCGAGACCCAGTACTTC. Its product reads: CATSDLPGVETQYF. The V gene is TRBV24-1 and the J gene is TRBJ2-5; a tentative D match to TRBD2 spans 6 bases. According to the germline V gene, CDR1 reads KGHDR and CDR2 reads SFDVKD. Trimming takes 0 bases from V and 5 bases from J, and the germline ends sit 9 bases apart. From its cysteine to its phenylalanine, the CDR3 spans 14 amino acids. CDR3 DNA is the only sequence kept; it has 42 bases, read in frame from the first base.